This T cell receptor beta chain was sequenced in a study of CD4 and CD8 cells across lung adenocarcinoma regions. Donors had localized lung adenocarcinoma, a non-small cell lung cancer. TCRdb used MiXCR to reprocess the PCR reads, holding one entry per CDR3 protein. The sample contains 16,000 or so distinct CDR3 sequences, just under 55% of which appear only once. Per the germline V gene, CDR1 is MNHNS and CDR2 is SASEGT. V was trimmed by 3 bases and J by 5 bases, leaving 13 bases between them. This CDR3 spans 15 amino acids. This clonotype was seen more than once but under ten times. The receptor's source is a female donor with lung adenocarcinoma. The CD4 and CD8 labels of this study may be unreliable. The chain couples TRBV6-1 to TRBJ1-4; D is possibly TRBD1 (5 bases). The sample comprised CD8+ T cells from the center of a lung tumor. As DNA, the CDR3 is TGTGCCAGCAGTGAGGGCAGGAGGGGAAATGAAAAACTGTTTTTT. Protein product: CASSEGRRGNEKLFF.